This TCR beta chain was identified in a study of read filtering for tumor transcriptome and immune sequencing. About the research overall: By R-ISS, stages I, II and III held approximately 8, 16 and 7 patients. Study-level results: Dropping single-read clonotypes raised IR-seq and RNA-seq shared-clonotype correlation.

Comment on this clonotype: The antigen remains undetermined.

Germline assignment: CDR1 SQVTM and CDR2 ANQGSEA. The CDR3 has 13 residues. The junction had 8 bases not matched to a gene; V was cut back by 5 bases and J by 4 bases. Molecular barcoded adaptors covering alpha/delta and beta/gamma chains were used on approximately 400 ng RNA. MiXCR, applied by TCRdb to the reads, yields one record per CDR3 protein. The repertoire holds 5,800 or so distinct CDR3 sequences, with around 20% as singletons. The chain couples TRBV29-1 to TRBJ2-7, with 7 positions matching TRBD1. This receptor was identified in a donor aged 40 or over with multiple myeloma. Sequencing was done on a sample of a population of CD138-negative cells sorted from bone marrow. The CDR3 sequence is CSVRIGGFYEQYF. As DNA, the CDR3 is TGCAGCGTTCGTATAGGGGGCTTTTACGAGCAGTACTTC.